The clone carrying this T cell receptor (beta chain) was detected a few times. The identical CDR3 is also encoded by other nucleotide sequences in the sample. This CDR3 spans 13 amino acids. Trimming took 4 bases from V and 6 from J, leaving 9 bases between them. CDR1 is KGHDR and CDR2 is SFDVKD in the germline V gene. Libraries were prepared by immunoSEQ multiplex PCR; TCRdb keeps only in-frame clonotypes and omits some of them. The sample shows over 100,000 clones, roughly 90% of them seen only once. The entry originates in a study of T cell responses to AZD1222 COVID-19 vaccine. The rearrangement links TRBV24-1 to TRBJ2-1; D ambiguous. The clonotype originates from an adult in good health. Sequenced material: peripheral blood, taken on day 0 of AZD1222 vaccination. CDR3 bases: TGTGCCACCAGTGACCCGCCTGTCAATGAGCAGTTCTTC. Amino acid sequence: CATSDPPVNEQFF.